The clone carrying this T cell receptor (beta chain) has more than one count but fewer than ten. Its antigen is undetermined. The record originates from a study of cytomegalovirus exposure and HLA in healthy donors. The length of the CDR3 is 11 residues. CDR1 is MRHNA, CDR2 SNTAGT, per germline. Trimming took off 4 bases at V and 4 bases at J, with 2 bases between the two ends. Study-wide results and limits: Other equally common chains were less clonally expanded than HLA-associated TCR beta chains, a later analysis showed. Most of the CMV-associated TCR beta chains (in a later analysis) appeared to be HLA-restricted.

It was with 60 Vbeta and 13 Jbeta primers that the PCR ran. Sequencing was performed with immunoSEQ multiplex PCR; in TCRdb, only in-frame clones are kept and a portion is missing. The sample consists of roughly 150,000 clones, 76% of them appearing once. The chain couples TRBV6-4 to TRBJ1-5; no clear D. This clonotype originated in a male donor in good health and CMV-seronegative. The sample taken for sequencing was PBMCs. In DNA form, the CDR3 reads TGTGCCAGCAGTGCAAATCAGCCCCAGCATTTT. Translation: CASSANQPQHF.